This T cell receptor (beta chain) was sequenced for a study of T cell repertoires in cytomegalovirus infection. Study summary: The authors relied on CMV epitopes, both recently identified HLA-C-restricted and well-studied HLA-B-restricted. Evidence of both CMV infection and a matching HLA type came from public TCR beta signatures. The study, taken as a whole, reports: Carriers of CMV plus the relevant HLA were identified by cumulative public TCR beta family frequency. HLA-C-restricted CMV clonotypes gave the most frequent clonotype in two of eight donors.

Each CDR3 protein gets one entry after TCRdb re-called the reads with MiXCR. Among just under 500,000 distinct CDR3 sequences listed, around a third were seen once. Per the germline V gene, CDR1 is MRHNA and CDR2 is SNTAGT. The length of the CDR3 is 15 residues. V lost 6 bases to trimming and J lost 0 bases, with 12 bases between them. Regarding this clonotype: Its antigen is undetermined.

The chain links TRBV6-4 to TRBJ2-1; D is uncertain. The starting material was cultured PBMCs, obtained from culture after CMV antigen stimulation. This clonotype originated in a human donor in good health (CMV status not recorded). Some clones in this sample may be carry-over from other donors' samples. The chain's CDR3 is CASSEVWSSYNEQFF. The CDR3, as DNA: TGTGCCAGCAGCGAAGTTTGGAGCTCCTACAATGAGCAGTTCTTC.